This T cell receptor (beta chain) was recorded in a study of shared clonotypes between healthy human individuals. The CDR3 is 12 amino acids. The V end was cut by 4 bases, the J end by 6 bases, with 9 bases between. Germline CDR1 is SNHLY and CDR2 is FYNNEI. Details on this clone: Its antigen is still unknown.

Sequencing used immunoSEQ multiplex PCR; TCRdb keeps in-frame clones, though not all of them. The data show about 2.4 million clones, approximately 93% seen once. Study results and caveats: Generally, estimated richness proved larger in naive subsets than it did in memory subsets.

The sequence derives from a man aged 18-30 years in good health. Some clones in this sample may be carry-over from other donors' samples. What was sequenced was naive CD4+ T cells from PBMCs. Specified subset: CD45RA+ positively selected. The V call is TRBV2, the J call TRBJ1-1, with D unresolved. Written as DNA, the CDR3 is TGTGCCAGCAGTGGCAGTAGGGCTGAAGCTTTCTTT. Encoded protein: CASSGSRAEAFF.